Following are 19 T cell receptor beta chains from one sample sequenced in a study of T cell responses to AZD1222 COVID-19 vaccine. Sequenced by immunoSEQ multiplex PCR; TCRdb stores in-frame clones only, minus some. The sample gives 100,000 to 150,000 clones, nearly 95% of which show up once; roughly 5.4% is in the top ten. The material sequenced was peripheral blood, taken on day 0 of AZD1222 vaccination. The receptors derive from an adult in good health.

The chain combines TRBV28 with TRBJ2-4; TRBD2 aligns across 7 bases. J was trimmed by 0 bases and V by 0 bases; bases with no gene match: 5. The CDR3 spans 17 residues. Looked up from germline, CDR1 is MDHEN and CDR2 is SYDVKM. The chain's CDR3 is CASSLWREIRAKNIQYF. The CDR3 region has the DNA TGTGCCAGCAGTTTATGGCGGGAGATCCGAGCCAAAAACATTCAGTACTTC. Together with reference TRBV28 and TRBJ2-4, the CDR3 gives the full variable domain: DVKVTQSSRYLVKRTGEKVFLECVQDMDHENMFWYRQDPGLGLRLIYFSYDVKMKEKGDIPEGYSVSREKKERFSLILESASTNQTSMYLCASSLWREIRAKNIQYFGAGTRLSVL.

This chain links TRBV6-1 with TRBJ1-1; D might be TRBD1 (5 bases). This CDR3 has 12 amino acids. Germline V CDR1 and CDR2: MNHNS, SASEGT. V was trimmed by 3 bases and J by 6 bases, leaving 8 bases between them. In nucleotides, the CDR3 is TGTGCCAGCAGTGACAGGGTCGCTGAAGCTTTCTTT. It specifies CASSDRVAEAFF.

The chain joins TRBV11-2 to TRBJ2-1; 12 nucleotides match TRBD2. CDR3 length: 19 amino acids. Germline V gene data show CDR1 as SGHAT and CDR2 as FQNNGV. Unmatched junction bases numbered 21, after V lost 5 bases and J lost 10 bases. This chain's CDR3 is CASSRTSGKPRSVFGEQFF. CDR3 DNA: TGTGCCAGCAGCCGGACTAGCGGGAAGCCCCGATCGGTTTTTGGGGAGCAGTTCTTC.

The rearrangement links TRBV7-3 to TRBJ2-2; 7 bases are shared with TRBD1. The CDR3 runs 16 residues. Trimming at V came to 5 bases and at J to 5 bases, leaving 11 bases not matched to a gene. The germline V gene has CDR1 SGHTA and CDR2 FQGTGA. The CDR3 nucleotides read TGTGCCAGCAGCCTACAGGGGACCCCCGGGACCGGGGAGCTGTTTTTT. It yields the protein CASSLQGTPGTGELFF.

V usage is TRBV5-4 and J usage is TRBJ2-2; no firm D call. CDR1 SGHNT and CDR2 YYREEE come from the germline V gene (reference sequence). The length of the CDR3 is 16 residues. Trimming took off 0 bases at V and 5 bases at J, with 14 bases between the two ends. CDR3 amino acids: CASSLVSGMGTGELFF. The CDR3 nucleotides read TGTGCCAGCAGCTTGGTTAGTGGCATGGGGACCGGGGAGCTGTTTTTT.

The CDR3 reads CASGTGYGYTF. The CDR3 nucleotides read TGTGCCAGCGGGACAGGCTATGGCTACACCTTC. The V call is TRBV2, the J call TRBJ1-2, with 8 bases that match TRBD1. The junction had 0 bases not matched to a gene; V was cut back by 8 bases and J by 4 bases. Per germline, CDR1 SNHLY and CDR2 FYNNEI. The length of the CDR3 is 11 residues.

The gene calls are TRBV7-9 and TRBJ1-6; D is unclear. V shed 0 bases and J shed 13 bases, with 10 bases lying between them. The CDR3 is 13 residues long. The V gene's germline CDR1 is SEHNR and CDR2 FQNEAQ (reference sequence). The CDR3 nucleotides are TGTGCCAGCAGCTTAGCGACCGGTGGGCCCCTCCACTTT. This encodes CASSLATGGPLHF. The full variable domain, its missing parts supplied by reference TRBV7-9 and TRBJ1-6, is DTGVSQNPRHKITKRGQNVTFRCDPISEHNRLYWYRQTLGQGPEFLTYFQNEAQLEKSRLLSDRFSAERPKGSFSTLEIQRTEQGDSAMYLCASSLATGGPLHFGNGTRLTVT.

This chain uses TRBV2 with TRBJ1-5, with D tentatively TRBD1 (6 bases). This CDR3 has 16 amino acids. Germline V lookup: CDR1 SNHLY, CDR2 FYNNEI. V lost 4 bases and J 5 bases, leaving 18 bases between the germline ends. For the CDR3, the DNA is TGTGCCAGCAGTGGGGACCTGGGGCAGGGGTATCAGCCCCAGCATTTT. This encodes CASSGDLGQGYQPQHF.

The chain joins TRBV6-5 to TRBJ2-2, with D maybe TRBD2 (6 bases). The CDR3 sequence is 15 residues long. Trimming cost V 6 bases and J 3 bases, with 14 bases left between them. Germline lookup yields CDR1 MNHEY and CDR2 SVGAGI. The CDR3 loop is CASRNRGSHTGELFF. The CDR3 DNA sequence: TGTGCCAGCAGAAACCGGGGGTCCCACACCGGGGAGCTGTTTTTT.

The chain recombines TRBV6-5 with TRBJ2-3; a possible D gene is TRBD2 (5 bases). The CDR3 consists of 12 residues. Looked up from germline, CDR1 is MNHEY and CDR2 is SVGAGI. V was pared by 7 bases and J by 5 bases, with 10 bases between. The CDR3 DNA reads as TGTGCCAGCACTAACGGGGTAGATACGCAGTATTTT. It codes for CASTNGVDTQYF.

The J gene is TRBJ2-2, the V gene TRBV30; D unclear. Germline-derived CDR1 and CDR2 are GTSNPN and SVGIG (reference sequence). The CDR3 is made up of 14 amino acids. V shed 7 bases and J shed 6 bases, with 18 bases lying between them. This chain's CDR3 is CALRRPWVAGELFF. In nucleotides, the CDR3 is TGTGCCTTACGTCGACCATGGGTGGCCGGGGAGCTGTTTTTT. The variable domain in full, with the rest retrieved from reference TRBV30 and TRBJ2-2, is SQTIHQWPATLVQPVGSPLSLECTVEGTSNPNLYWYRQAAGRGLQLLFYSVGIGQISSEVPQNLSASRPQDRQFILSSKKLLLSDSGFYLCALRRPWVAGELFFGEGSRLTVL.

This clone was counted only a few times. The CDR3 here is CAISESTSGGSTYNEQFF. DNA for the CDR3: TGTGCCATCAGTGAGTCGACTAGCGGGGGGTCGACTTACAATGAGCAGTTCTTC. The V and J genes are TRBV10-3 and TRBJ2-1, with 13 bases matching TRBD2. V lost 0 bases, J lost 4 bases, and 6 bases stayed unmatched. This CDR3 has 18 amino acids. The germline gives CDR1 ENHRY, CDR2 SYGVKD.

The chain is built from TRBV14 and TRBJ2-1; D might be TRBD1 (6 bases). V lost 2 bases and J lost 12, with 14 bases in between. Germline V CDR1 and CDR2: SGHDN, FVKESK. The CDR3 is 13 residues long. CDR3: CASSQLQGLGQFF. In nucleotides, the CDR3 is TGTGCCAGCAGCCAATTACAGGGTCTCGGGCAGTTCTTC.

The rearrangement uses TRBV28 and TRBJ2-1; D possibly corresponds to TRBD2 (5 bases). The CDR3 loop spans 16 amino acids. CDR1 is MDHEN and CDR2 is SYDVKM in the germline V gene. V shed 5 bases and J shed 7 bases, with 21 bases lying between them. CDR3 residues: CASSAQLALALNEQFF. CDR3 in DNA: TGTGCCAGCAGTGCCCAGCTAGCATTAGCTCTTAATGAGCAGTTCTTC.

As regards this clone: Relative to the germline gene, one junction end is altered; a read error may explain this. The chain carries TRBV7-9 and TRBJ1-2, with a possible D match to TRBD1 (5 bases). There are 12 residues in the CDR3. Germline values: CDR1 SEHNR, CDR2 FQNEAQ (reference sequence). CDR3 DNA: TGTGCCAGCAGCGACACCCCAGGGTCCCTACACTTC. Translated: CASSDTPGSLHF.

This clone has only a few counts. The rearrangement joins TRBV6-5 to TRBJ1-2; D possibly corresponds to TRBD1 (5 bases). Trimming took off 5 bases at V and 6 bases at J, with 13 bases between the two ends. Germline V CDR1 and CDR2: MNHEY, SVGAGI. The CDR3 is made up of 13 amino acids. In DNA, the CDR3 is TGTGCCAGCAGTCCGGGACCGGCGGATGGCTACACCTTC. Translating gives CASSPGPADGYTF.

For the CDR3, the DNA is TGTGCCAGTAGTATACTAGGGGGGCCCTACAATGAGCAGTTCTTC. Its translation is CASSILGGPYNEQFF. The chain recombines TRBV19 with TRBJ2-1; either TRBD1 or TRBD2 may supply D (6 bases each). The CDR3 covers 15 residues. The V end was cut by 2 bases, the J end by 2 bases, with 10 bases between. Germline assignment: CDR1 LNHDA and CDR2 SQIVND (reference sequence).

The chain recombines TRBV5-5 with TRBJ1-6, with unresolved D. Germline V gives CDR1 SGHKS, CDR2 YYEKEE (reference sequence). With 2 bases removed from V and 8 bases from J, the gap between germline ends came to 5 bases. This CDR3 contains 12 residues. The chain's CDR3 is CASSFWDSPLHF. In DNA, the CDR3 is TGTGCCAGCAGCTTCTGGGATTCACCCCTCCACTTT.

The chain links TRBV5-6 to TRBJ1-5; no definite D call. The germline V gene encodes CDR1 SGHDT and CDR2 YYEEEE. Deletions cut 5 bases from V and 3 bases from J, with 12 bases between. The CDR3 has 14 residues. DNA of the CDR3: TGTGCCAGCAGTCCCGGGTCGTCCAATCAGCCCCAGCATTTT. Its translation is CASSPGSSNQPQHF.